This TCR beta chain was retrieved from a study of cytotoxic CD8 clonotypes in ibrutinib-treated CLL. Looking at the study overall: Response samples were taken after a median of approximately 11 months on treatment, range 6 to 36.

The TCR beta libraries used 1.5 to 2 micrograms of genomic DNA that came from cryopreserved PBMCs. TCRdb keeps only in-frame clones here, not all; method: immunoSEQ multiplex PCR. Found here are 250,000 or so clones, roughly 70% of them singletons; the top ten hold approximately 15%. V dropped 1 base and J dropped 0 bases, with 10 bases sitting between them. CDR1 is LGHNA, CDR2 YSLEER, per germline. This CDR3 region has 15 residues. This sequence was found in a human donor with chronic lymphocytic leukemia. The J gene is TRBJ2-7, the V gene TRBV4-3, with D hard to call. The input for sequencing was PBMCs, taken after 24 months of ibrutinib treatment. The CDR3, as DNA: TGCGCCAGCAGCCAAGGGCGACACACCTCCTACGAGCAGTACTTC. Translated: CASSQGRHTSYEQYF.